Described below is a single T cell receptor beta chain sequence and its context. This entry belongs to a study of technical replicates of blood from a few donors. Only in-frame clones appear in the TCRdb table, and some are missing; sequencing was by immunoSEQ multiplex PCR. Here the sample spans about 83,000 clones, 92% being singletons. The germline gives CDR1 SEHNR, CDR2 FQNEAQ (reference sequence). This CDR3 is 15 amino acids long. V trimming: 5 bases; J trimming: 8 bases; junction bases outside the gene matches: 14. This chain uses TRBV7-9 with TRBJ1-2; 7 nucleotides line up with TRBD1. This TCR was sampled from a human donor in good health. Sample: T cells isolated from PBMCs. The CDR3, as DNA: TGTGCCAGCAGCCCCGGGACAGCTTCACTCTGGGGCTACACCTTC. This sequence encodes CASSPGTASLWGYTF.